This T cell receptor beta chain is drawn from a study of cytomegalovirus exposure and HLA in healthy donors (dated by TCRdb to about 2017). Study-level background: An earlier analysis of roughly 500 of the donors reported about 250 Gb of sequence data and 117 million unique TCR beta sequences from about 200 million T cells. In the later analysis, no new phenotypic data were used to find candidate immune exposures; instead, reliance was placed on TCR beta sequences and their occurrence across donors. A separate validation cohort of over 95 different subjects was used in addition to the roughly 700-subject first cohort. Donor age, sex, ethnicity and CMV serostatus were compiled together with the repertoire data. A later genetic analysis took genome-wide SNP genotypes for about 55% of the 666 donors and used that subset as a discovery cohort. All discovery cohort repertoires had been generated on a single sequencing platform. Class I and class II HLA loci were covered by the typing at four-digit resolution. Of the 300 to 500 genotyped donors, approximately 81% were placed in the genetic ancestry cluster associated with self-reported Caucasian donors. To predict cytomegalovirus infection status, the study brought together high-throughput TCR immunosequencing, statistical association of individual TCRs with disease status, and machine learning. The number of typed donors differed by locus: about 620-630 for A, B, C, DRB1 and DQB1; some 500 for DQA1; 606 for DPA1; and some 470 for DPB1. Approximately 300 gigabases of sequencing data and 91 million or so unique TCR sequences made up an early release that covered around 640 HLA-typed donors. The study used immunosequencing to profile the T cell repertoires of about 670 subjects and linked those repertoires to cytomegalovirus serostatus. Across 300 to 500 genotyped donors of the cohort, an average of roughly 230,000 unique TCR beta nucleotide sequences per donor were sequenced, and 15% to 20% of those sequences were non-productive. A later analysis re-analyzed previously published TCR beta repertoires from several hundred donors and added high-resolution HLA genotyping to study TCR occurrence patterns. Five DR-DQ haplotypes were treated as single units for association and clustering because of strong linkage in the cohort. The study aimed to test whether signatures of past pathogen exposure could be identified by cataloging public T cell receptors. In an earlier analysis of about 590 of the donors, high-throughput TCR beta sequencing was used to judge whether each TCR beta V gene segment behaved as functional or pseudogenic.

In total, approximately 700 healthy bone marrow donors made up the cohort. Cohort members were all nominally healthy when sampled, although unrecorded immune exposures were likely present. The donor tested CMV seronegative and was one of the 352 seronegative cohort members. Each donor provided a peripheral blood sample, and peripheral blood mononuclear cells were used for TCR beta sequencing. The Qiagen DNeasy Blood Extraction Kit was used to extract genomic DNA from the blood cell samples. Broader findings and caveats from the paper: The earlier analysis of a few hundred of the donors excluded 15 to 20 rarely observed V segments, including chromosome 9 orphons, because counts were too low. Sequencing depth was assumed to be roughly uniform across donors in the presence/absence analyses, though that assumption may not hold. According to a later genetic analysis, donors in an Asian-associated ancestry cluster had fewer N-insertions in productive TCRs than the approximately 630-donor mean. An association between a missense DCLRE1C variant and V-gene and J-gene trimming of TCR beta chains was found in a later genetic analysis and replicated in an independent cohort. Broadly in line with IMGT annotations, most TCR beta V segments showed up in productive rearrangements about 87% or about 30% of the time in an earlier analysis of roughly 590 of the donors. When HLA alleles, especially DR and DQ, strongly co-occurred, attributing TCR associations to individual alleles was difficult. Specific HLA alleles were associated with 16,951 TCR beta sequences at a false discovery rate of 0.05 in a later analysis. A further reported finding was that TCR beta sequences accurately predicted the HLA-A and HLA-B alleles for most subjects in the first cohort. Because HLA typing was unavailable for some donors at each locus, only the typed subset was used in association tests. The study gave a list of 150 to 200 TCR beta chains associated with cytomegalovirus. The authors suggested that the approach could potentially be extended to other disease states and immunological phenotypes. Most TCR sequences were observed very rarely across donors, whereas some public TCRs were present in many individuals. A later analysis reported that several top co-occurrence clusters appeared linked to parvovirus B19, influenza, CMV and Epstein-Barr virus. The classifier was reported to diagnose cytomegalovirus status with high specificity and sensitivity in both the original cohort and the validation cohort. Compared with equally common non-associated chains, HLA-associated TCR beta chains in a later analysis were more clonally expanded and had lower generation probabilities. In a later analysis, most CMV-associated TCR beta chains were found to appear HLA-restricted, with HLA associations seemingly driven largely by CMV exposure. The sequencing pipeline was judged likely to have produced a cluster of highly shared sequence variants as a technical artifact. In a later analysis, TCR association rates were found to vary across HLA loci, with the most associated TCRs seen for DRB1 alleles and the fewest for HLA-C alleles. Correlated functional status among segregating V segments might be attributable to linkage disequilibrium, but an unknown experimental factor could not be ruled out. The cohort was sequenced for TCR beta chains only, and without alpha or paired-chain data the features that could be detected were limited. The only immune exposure information available for the cohort was CMV serostatus. Three of the identified cytomegalovirus-associated TCR beta chains were confirmed in vitro to be specific for cytomegalovirus antigens.

Receptor libraries were prepared by the immunoSEQ multiplex PCR assay. For the multiplex PCR, a mixture combining 60 forward primers for TCR Vbeta segments and 13 reverse primers for TCR Jbeta segments was used. The CDR3 region of rearranged TCR beta genes was amplified from genomic DNA with a multiplex PCR assay. The Illumina HiSeq System was used to sequence the amplified TCR beta libraries as 87-base-pair reads. The study's processing was this. A later analysis counted about 82 million unique TCR beta chains across the 666 repertoires, and approximately 11 million of these chains were shared by at least two donors. A nearest-neighbor algorithm error-corrected the raw reads and collapsed the reads into unique sequences, merging closely related sequences to remove PCR and sequencing errors. To assign V, D and J gene segments, CDR3 sequences were aligned to IMGT reference sequences. For a sequence to be retained, a match of at least six nucleotides to both a V gene segment and a J gene segment was required. Rearrangements were classified as productive when the CDR3 lacked stop codons and remained in frame with V and J, and all other rearrangements were classified as non-productive. CDR3 was defined according to IMGT convention as the region running from the second conserved V-encoded cysteine to the conserved J-encoded phenylalanine. In an earlier analysis of 587 of the donors, sequences lacking an unambiguous match to a single V gene segment were excluded. In an earlier analysis of approximately 500 of the donors, a V segment was called functional when productive rearrangements were above 56.7%, and segregating when the standard deviation between donors exceeded 5%. A statistical classification framework was built for diagnosing cytomegalovirus status from the catalog of TCR beta chain sequences. In a later analysis, TCR nucleotide sequences were compared against IMGT/GENE-DB human TR gene sequences so that V and J genes could be assigned. In a later analysis, CDR3 sequences and most-parsimonious VDJ recombination scenarios were assigned using the TCRdist pipeline. In a later analysis, every TCR beta chain was defined by the combination of its CDR3 amino acid sequence and its V-gene family, and reads without a unique V-gene family were dropped. In a later analysis, fewer than 600 highly shared, low-generation-probability nucleotide sequences were removed to address suspected cross-contamination and a sequencing artifact. In a later analysis, a clonal expansion index was calculated for each public chain from normalized within-repertoire ranks of inferred template counts. In a later analysis, generation probabilities were computed with a VDJ recombination model fitted to out-of-frame rearrangements, and the resulting probabilities were checked against IGoR. Hypergeometric tests were used in a later analysis to score TCR-TCR, TCR-HLA and TCR-CMV co-occurrence, with a repertoire-size bias correction applied to the TCR pairs. A later analysis estimated false discovery rates by permuting HLA or CMV assignments 20 times. In a later analysis, co-occurring TCRs were grouped with DBSCAN, and TCRdist sequence similarity was added when clustering was performed within HLA-allele-positive subsets. Repertoires with fewer than 30,000 or more than 120,000 public chains, plus five repertoires with anomalous nucleotide sharing, were excluded from co-occurrence clustering. TCRdb retrieved this table from immuneACCESS and kept in-frame rearrangements only. Not all clones are present; in checked studies, unresolved V genes account for under half, and no reason is known for the remainder. V, J and clone size are taken as reported in that table, and D and trimming were inferred from the DNA itself. The sample table lists about 160,000 clones, 77% of them with a count of one. Of the sample, about 1.4% falls within the top ten clones.

Concerning this clone itself: The clone's antigen remains unknown. Base-call qualities are not available, and no considerably larger clone is one nucleotide away.

This TCR derives from a young woman in good health and CMV-seronegative. Sequenced sample: PBMCs.

Here is the DNA: TGTGCCAGCTCACCATACACCTCCCTGAGGGATGAGCAGTTCTTC. It is translated as CASSPYTSLRDEQFF. The receptor chain draws on TRBV18 and TRBJ2-1, and TRBD2 may be the D gene, going by 5 matching bases. CDR1 KGHSH and CDR2 LQKENI are derived from the germline V gene. Relative to germline, V is 2 bases shorter and J is 8 bases shorter, with 16 bases between their ends. The CDR3 goes from the cysteine to the phenylalanine over 15 residues. The read is trimmed to its CDR3 DNA, 45 bases read in frame from base 1.